This T cell receptor beta chain was recorded in a study of T cell repertoires in cytomegalovirus infection. In the study overall: In the study, CMV epitopes included recently identified HLA-C-restricted and well-studied HLA-B-restricted ones. CMV infection and matching HLA type were both indicated by public TCR beta signatures. Study-wide results and caveats: Dominating the ex vivo response were TCR beta clonotypes that were CMV-specific and HLA-C-restricted. Cumulative frequency (of public TCR beta family members) identified carriers of CMV plus the relevant HLA.

Trimming took off 5 bases at V and 5 bases at J, with 25 bases between the two ends. The CDR3 consists of 18 residues. About this clonotype itself: As yet, its antigen is unknown.

One entry per CDR3 protein, called by TCRdb with MiXCR from the reads. The sample lists hundreds of thousands of distinct CDR3 sequences, roughly 31% occurring once. This sequence was found in a human donor in good health (CMV status not recorded). Some clones in this sample may be carry-over from other donors' samples. The chain is built from TRBV12-3 or TRBV12-4 and TRBJ2-1; TRBD2 might be the D (7 bases). Sequenced here: cultured CD8+ T cells from PBMCs, sampled from culture after CMV antigen stimulation. The CDR3 loop reads CASSPPDYRRGPDNEQFF. CDR3 sequence (DNA): TGTGCCAGCAGTCCCCCTGACTATCGGCGGGGGCCGGACAATGAGCAGTTCTTC.